These 29 T cell receptor beta chains came from one sample sequenced in a study of T cells in narcolepsy. Sequencing was performed with immunoSEQ multiplex PCR; in TCRdb, only in-frame clones are kept and a portion is missing. This table has some 25,000 clones, roughly 85% appearing once. The sample taken for sequencing was CD45RA- memory CD4+ T cells from PBMCs. The receptor set was obtained from a human donor with narcolepsy.

This chain uses TRBV2 with TRBJ1-2; D ambiguous. From germline, CDR1 is SNHLY and CDR2 FYNNEI. V was pared by 2 bases and J by 4 bases, with 5 bases between. The CDR3 has 12 amino acids. The CDR3 DNA reads as TGTGCCAGCAGTGAAACAGTCTATGGCTACACCTTC. This codes for CASSETVYGYTF.

This rearrangement joins TRBV5-1 to TRBJ2-3, with D hard to call. The CDR3 length is 14 residues. V shed 1 base and J shed 0 bases, with 6 bases lying between them. Germline CDR1 and CDR2: SGHRS and YFSETQ. The CDR3 DNA is TGCGCCAGCAGCTTGCGCCAGAGCACAGATACGCAGTATTTT. Its protein is CASSLRQSTDTQYF. Filled out from reference TRBV5-1 and TRBJ2-3, the complete variable domain reads KAGVTQTPRYLIKTRGQQVTLSCSPISGHRSVSWYQQTPGQGLQFLFEYFSETQRNKGNFPGRFSGRQFSNSRSEMNVSTLELGDSALYLCASSLRQSTDTQYFGPGTRLTVL.

The chain joins TRBV27 to TRBJ1-5; 7 bases fit TRBD1. CDR1 and CDR2 from the germline V gene are MNHEY and SMNVEV (reference sequence). There are 15 residues in the CDR3. V was pared by 3 bases and J by 4 bases, with 6 bases of the junction left unmatched. CDR3 DNA sequence: TGTGCCAGCAGTTTGGGCAGGACAGGTAATCAGCCCCAGCATTTT. This translates into CASSLGRTGNQPQHF.

The CDR3 DNA follows: TGCAGCGTTGAATTAGAGTACGGGGGAGTCTTGGCAACTAATGAAAAACTGTTTTTT. The encoded protein is CSVELEYGGVLATNEKLFF. This rearrangement joins TRBV29-1 to TRBJ1-4, with a possible D match to TRBD1 (5 bases). Germline V gene data show CDR1 as SQVTM and CDR2 as ANQGSEA. The V and J ends lost 2 bases and 0 bases respectively, with 22 bases between them. The CDR3 sequence is 19 residues long. Drawing the rest from reference TRBV29-1 and TRBJ1-4, the complete variable domain is SAVISQKPSRDICQRGTSLTIQCQVDSQVTMMFWYRQQPGQSLTLIATANQGSEATYESGFVIDKFPISRPNLTFSTLTVSNMSPEDSSIYLCSVELEYGGVLATNEKLFFGSGTQLSVL.

This clone was picked up one time. J is TRBJ1-2 and V is TRBV14; D gene unclear. CDR3 length: 12 amino acids. CDR1 SGHDN and CDR2 FVKESK come from the germline V gene. V was shortened by 4 bases and J by 5 bases, with 8 bases between the two germline ends. The CDR3 sequence is CASSRNTYGYTF. CDR3 bases: TGTGCCAGCAGCCGCAACACATATGGCTACACCTTC.

The rearrangement uses TRBV29-1 and TRBJ2-5; 8 positions match TRBD1. The last part of the DNA fits TRBJ2-7 better; the J call may be wrong. Germline V CDR1 and CDR2: SQVTM, ANQGSEA. This CDR3 has 18 amino acids. CDR3 region: CSVAARFQGAKVTYEQYF. The CDR3 DNA reads as TGCAGCGTTGCGGCACGATTCCAGGGGGCGAAGGTGACCTACGAGCAGTACTTC.

The V gene is TRBV20-1, the J gene TRBJ2-1; no firm D call. The CDR3 is 11 residues long. The germline gives CDR1 DFQATT, CDR2 SNEGSKA (reference sequence). V lost 1 base, J lost 7 bases, and 5 bases lay in between. In DNA form, the CDR3 reads TGCAGTGCTAGAGGGCGGAATGAGCAGTTCTTC. Translating gives CSARGRNEQFF.

The gene calls are TRBV5-1 and TRBJ2-2, with TRBD2 matching 8 bases. This CDR3 region has 18 residues. Germline lookup yields CDR1 SGHRS and CDR2 YFSETQ. After removal of 4 bases from V and 0 bases from J, the junction contained 11 bases not matched to a gene. Here the CDR3 DNA reads TGCGCCAGCAGCCACGCGGGAGTTAGCGGGACGAACACCGGGGAGCTGTTTTTT. It yields the protein CASSHAGVSGTNTGELFF.

The chain joins TRBV10-1 to TRBJ1-1; a weak D match, TRBD1 (6 bases). V was trimmed by 8 bases and J by 2 bases, leaving 12 bases between them. Germline lookup yields CDR1 WNHNN and CDR2 SYGVQD (reference sequence). This CDR3 has 13 amino acids. The CDR3 reads CASGGPPNTEAFF. In nucleotides, the CDR3 is TGCGCCAGCGGGGGCCCCCCCAACACTGAAGCTTTCTTT.

In its sample, this clone was seen once. The rearrangement uses TRBV7-8 and TRBJ1-2; 9 bases match TRBD1. V dropped 5 bases and J dropped 2; count of bases not matched to a gene: 9. The CDR3 covers 16 residues. Germline V lookup: CDR1 SGHVS, CDR2 FQNEAQ. CDR3 bases: TGTGCCAGCAGCCGGGACAGGGTAGTAAGGAACTATGGCTACACCTTC. It specifies CASSRDRVVRNYGYTF.

The V gene is TRBV7-8, the J gene TRBJ1-1; 10 bases align to TRBD1. Per the germline V gene, CDR1 is SGHVS and CDR2 is FQNEAQ. CDR3 length: 15 residues. V trimming: 5 bases; J trimming: 4 bases; junction bases outside the gene matches: 7. The chain's CDR3 is CASSPRTGGGTEAFF. The CDR3 nucleotides read TGTGCCAGCAGCCCAAGGACAGGGGGGGGCACTGAAGCTTTCTTT.

V gene TRBV6-6 combines with J gene TRBJ1-5, with D unclear. With 4 bases removed from V and 2 bases from J, the gap between germline ends came to 12 bases. This CDR3 region has 15 residues. Germline V gene data show CDR1 as MNHNY and CDR2 as SVGAGI (reference sequence). CDR3 residues: CASSFGNGGNQPQHF. For the CDR3, the DNA is TGTGCCAGCAGTTTCGGGAATGGAGGCAATCAGCCCCAGCATTTT.

The chain recombines TRBV6-1 with TRBJ1-1; D gene ambiguous. The CDR3 length is 13 residues. The germline V gene encodes CDR1 MNHNS and CDR2 SASEGT. V was clipped by 10 bases and J by 1 base, with 13 bases between them. The CDR3: CATIRFPNTEAFF. In nucleotides, the CDR3 is TGTGCCACCATTCGGTTCCCGAACACTGAAGCTTTCTTT.

This chain links TRBV29-1 with TRBJ2-5; 12 nucleotides align to TRBD2. The CDR3 is 15 residues long. Germline CDR1 is SQVTM and CDR2 is ANQGSEA. J gave up 1 base and V 6 bases, and 6 bases lay outside the gene matches. The CDR3 region is CSVGLAGTFQETQYF. DNA of the CDR3: TGCAGCGTAGGACTAGCGGGAACCTTCCAAGAGACCCAGTACTTC.

The genes are TRBV7-2 and TRBJ1-2, with D unresolved. The CDR3 covers 14 residues. The germline V gene encodes CDR1 SGHTA and CDR2 FQGNSA. V lost 1 base, J lost 8 bases, and 14 bases lay in between. The CDR3 protein is CASSLDGLPGGYTF. CDR3 coding DNA: TGTGCCAGCAGCTTAGATGGCCTTCCGGGGGGCTACACCTTC. Combining the CDR3 with reference TRBV7-2 and TRBJ1-2 gives the whole variable domain GAGVSQSPSNKVTEKGKDVELRCDPISGHTALYWYRQSLGQGLEFLIYFQGNSAPDKSGLPSDRFSAERTGGSVSTLTIQRTQQEDSAVYLCASSLDGLPGGYTFGSGTRLTVV.

The chain couples TRBV6-5 to TRBJ2-3, with D unclear. The CDR3 extends over 13 amino acids. V was trimmed by 6 bases and J by 0 bases, leaving 7 bases between them. The germline gives CDR1 MNHEY, CDR2 SVGAGI. CDR3 region: CASRTISTDTQYF. CDR3 DNA: TGTGCCAGCAGGACAATTAGCACAGATACGCAGTATTTT.

The chain joins TRBV15 to TRBJ2-1; 10 bases are a match to TRBD1. Germline V gene sequence: CDR1 LNHNV, CDR2 YYDKDF (reference sequence). This CDR3 is built from 15 residues. Unmatched junction bases numbered 14, after V lost 3 bases and J lost 15 bases. The CDR3 loop is CATSRAGTGVAGPFF. As DNA, the CDR3 is TGTGCCACCAGCAGGGCAGGGACAGGGGTAGCGGGTCCGTTCTTC.

The chain is built from TRBV7-2 and TRBJ2-5; TRBD2 is a possible D gene (5 bases). Germline V gene lookup returns CDR1 SGHTA and CDR2 FQGNSA. Between the trimmed V and J ends, which lost 0 bases and 2 bases, there was a span of 7 bases. This CDR3 has 14 amino acids. CDR3 nucleotide sequence: TGTGCCAGCAGCTTAGCGGGGAGACAAGAGACCCAGTACTTC. Encoded protein: CASSLAGRQETQYF.

A single count supports this clone. This chain uses TRBV11-2 with TRBJ1-2, with TRBD1 identical over 8 bases. From germline, CDR1 is SGHAT and CDR2 FQNNGV. The CDR3 has 15 residues. V shed 5 bases, J shed 6 bases, and the junction held 11 bases outside the gene matches. The CDR3 DNA reads as TGTGCCAGCAGCCAAGGACAGGGATCGTGGGATGGCTACACCTTC. It yields the protein CASSQGQGSWDGYTF.

The chain has TRBV5-1 and TRBJ1-4, with 7 bases lining up with TRBD1. The CDR3 contains 14 residues. Per the germline V gene, CDR1 is SGHRS and CDR2 is YFSETQ. The V and J ends lost 10 bases and 5 bases, in that order; junction bases with no gene match: 11. The DNA of the CDR3 is TGCGCCGGCAAGAAGGGGGCCCAAAATGAAAAACTGTTTTTT. This gives the protein CAGKKGAQNEKLFF.

This chain connects TRBV27 to TRBJ2-7; 9 nucleotides line up with TRBD2. V lost 6 bases, J lost 4 bases, and 16 bases stayed unmatched. The CDR3 runs to 17 residues. Per the germline V gene, CDR1 is MNHEY and CDR2 is SMNVEV (reference sequence). In DNA form, the CDR3 reads TGTGCCAGCAGCCCGTGGGGCCTAGCGGGGCAAAATTACGAGCAGTACTTC. Its protein product is CASSPWGLAGQNYEQYF.

CDR3 sequence: CATRRTSGRNEQFF. CDR3 sequence (DNA): TGTGCCACCCGGCGGACTAGCGGGAGGAATGAGCAGTTCTTC. The gene calls are TRBV6-4 and TRBJ2-1, with TRBD2 matching over 14 bases. Germline values: CDR1 MRHNA, CDR2 SNTAGT. The trim removed 10 bases at V and 7 bases at J, leaving 6 bases unmatched. The CDR3 length is 14 residues.

The chain employs TRBV30 and TRBJ1-5, with a tentative D call TRBD1 (5 bases). V was trimmed by 0 bases and J by 5 bases, leaving 8 bases between them. Germline V CDR1 and CDR2: GTSNPN, SVGIG (reference sequence). The CDR3 consists of 13 residues. CDR3 amino acids: CAWSVIGDQPQHF. The CDR3 DNA reads TGTGCCTGGAGTGTGATAGGGGATCAGCCCCAGCATTTT.

Regarding this clone: Other nucleotide sequences from this sample produce the same CDR3. This chain links TRBV7-8 with TRBJ1-5; TRBD1 is a possible D gene (5 bases). V was pared by 1 base and J by 1 base, with 11 bases between. The CDR3 consists of 16 residues. Germline V gene sequence: CDR1 SGHVS, CDR2 FQNEAQ. The CDR3 protein is CASSLVSGMSNQPQHF. The CDR3 nucleotides read TGTGCCAGCAGCTTAGTCTCAGGGATGAGCAATCAGCCCCAGCATTTT.

V usage is TRBV10-3 and J usage is TRBJ1-2, with 8 bases identical to TRBD1. The germline V gene has CDR1 ENHRY and CDR2 SYGVKD. Losses at the gene ends were 3 bases for V and 3 bases for J; bases not matched to a gene: 3. This CDR3 is built from 14 residues. The CDR3 loop is CAISDWGQDYGYTF. The CDR3 DNA is TGTGCCATCAGTGACTGGGGACAGGACTATGGCTACACCTTC.

The V gene is TRBV28, the J gene TRBJ1-1, with D unclear. CDR3 length equals 13 residues. Looked up from germline, CDR1 is MDHEN and CDR2 is SYDVKM. The germline V and J ends were trimmed by 5 bases and 2 bases, with 9 bases remaining between them. CDR3: CASSPLHNTEAFF. DNA for the CDR3: TGTGCCAGCAGTCCCTTACACAACACTGAAGCTTTCTTT. Complete variable domain (other parts from reference TRBV28 and TRBJ1-1): DVKVTQSSRYLVKRTGEKVFLECVQDMDHENMFWYRQDPGLGLRLIYFSYDVKMKEKGDIPEGYSVSREKKERFSLILESASTNQTSMYLCASSPLHNTEAFFGQGTRLTVV.

This chain links TRBV4-2 with TRBJ2-5, with TRBD2 matching 9 bases. The CDR3 loop spans 16 amino acids. Germline CDR1 is LGHNA and CDR2 is YNFKEQ. V dropped 0 bases and J dropped 4; count of bases not matched to a gene: 6. CDR3 amino acids: CASSQEGVAGVETQYF. The DNA for the CDR3 is TGTGCCAGCAGCCAAGAAGGGGTAGCGGGAGTAGAGACCCAGTACTTC.

V and J are TRBV19 and TRBJ1-2; TRBD1 matches at 9 bases. Germline-derived CDR1 and CDR2 are LNHDA and SQIVND (reference sequence). CDR3 length: 14 residues. Trimming took 5 bases from V and 6 from J; bases not matched to a gene: 7. CDR3 DNA: TGTGCCAGTAGTCAAACAGGGGGCGCACATGGCTACACCTTC. Translation: CASSQTGGAHGYTF. Full variable domain (missing parts from reference TRBV19 and TRBJ1-2): DGGITQSPKYLFRKEGQNVTLSCEQNLNHDAMYWYRQDPGQGLRLIYYSQIVNDFQKGDIAEGYSVSREKKESFPLTVTSAQKNPTAFYLCASSQTGGAHGYTFGSGTRLTVV.

The chain links TRBV7-8 to TRBJ2-1, with 9 bases matching TRBD2. The germline gives CDR1 SGHVS, CDR2 FQNEAQ. Trimming removed 5 bases from V and 6 bases from J; junction bases left unmatched: 8. This CDR3 has 15 residues. For the CDR3, the DNA is TGTGCCAGCAGCCGGCGGGAGGGCCCCGTCAATGAGCAGTTCTTC. Its translation is CASSRREGPVNEQFF.